Sequencing of this TCR beta chain was carried out in a study of breast tumors, draining lymph nodes, adjacent tissues. Study findings and constraints: Luminal-like breast cancer showed significantly higher tumor–nontumor repertoire similarity than basal-like. Findings are consistent with lymph node origin and intratumoral expansion of most tumor T cells. Tumor TCR diversity was below lymph nodes but above nontumor tissue. Tumor T cell lymph node origin was a supported hypothesis, not proven.

The germline V gene encodes CDR1 MGHRA and CDR2 YSYEKL. The CDR3 covers 15 residues. Trimming took off 3 bases at V and 5 bases at J, with 17 bases between the two ends. TCRdb analysed the multiplex PCR reads with MiXCR anew, one entry per CDR3 protein. This table has around 300,000 distinct CDR3 sequences, about 33% appearing once. The lymph nodes were axillary draining lymph nodes from breast cancer patients. This clonotype was counted ten times or more. The antigen is not known. The chain joins TRBV4-1 to TRBJ2-7; tentative D call: TRBD2 (6 bases). The source of this sequence is a female donor with breast cancer. Some clones in this sample may be carry-over from other donors' samples. Sequenced input: axillary lymph node tissue. This chain's CDR3 is CASSHSNLGEDEQYF. The DNA for the CDR3 is TGCGCCAGCAGCCATTCAAATCTGGGGGAGGACGAGCAGTACTTC.